This T cell receptor (beta chain) appears in the sequencing data of a study of shared clonotypes between healthy human individuals. The CDR3 is made up of 16 amino acids. The germline gives CDR1 MNHEY, CDR2 SMNVEV (reference sequence). Trimming removed 5 bases from V and 3 bases from J; junction bases left unmatched: 10. This table comes from immunoSEQ multiplex PCR, and its TCRdb copy is limited to in-frame clones, with some not included. The sample contains about 960,000 clones, about three quarters of which appear only once. Among the donors, all were Caucasian adults who lived in Nashville, Tennessee.

This clonotype was obtained from a man aged 18-30 years in good health. The sample taken for sequencing was memory CD4+ T cells sorted from blood. Sample subset: CD45RA-negative fraction. The chain employs TRBV27 and TRBJ2-1, with 7 bases that match TRBD2. CDR3 protein: CASSPNTAGSYNEQFF. The CDR3 DNA sequence: TGTGCCAGCAGTCCAAACACAGCGGGGAGCTACAATGAGCAGTTCTTC.